This T cell receptor (beta chain) is drawn from a study of T cells in Graves' hyperthyroidism and ophthalmopathy. RNA transcripts provided the source from which TCR beta CDR3 regions were amplified. The study used the HTBI primer set for a first-round RT-PCR of the TCR CDR3. TCRdb re-called the multiplex PCR reads with MiXCR, one entry per CDR3 protein. The table records almost 600,000 distinct CDR3 sequences, approximately 13% of them present only once. This clonotype was recorded many times. CDR1 is DFQATT, CDR2 SNEGSKA, per germline (reference sequence). This CDR3 has 14 amino acids. V gave up 0 bases and J gave up 4 bases, with 12 bases separating them.

The receptor was isolated from a woman younger than 45 with Graves' hyperthyroidism that later progressed to Graves' ophthalmopathy. The genes are TRBV20-1 and TRBJ1-2, with D perhaps TRBD1 (6 bases). The sample taken for sequencing was blood. CDR3 region: CSAREGEGVYGYTF. The CDR3, as DNA: TGCAGTGCTAGAGAAGGGGAGGGGGTCTATGGCTACACCTTC.